This entry lists 10 T cell receptor beta chains sequenced from one sample in a study of spatial heterogeneity in lung cancer. TCRdb re-called the 5' RACE reads through MiXCR, storing one row per CDR3 protein. The sample lists about 52,000 distinct CDR3 sequences; around 7.7% were seen once. Specified time point: blood at routine non-recurrence follow-up after resection. Tumor, nontumor lung or frozen PBMC supplied whole RNA that was sequenced unsorted. The specimen was PBMCs, collected at follow-up. The receptor set was obtained from a female donor with early-stage non-small cell lung cancer.

This clonotype appeared a few times. CDR3 bases: TGTGCCAGCCTTCGCCCGGGACAGGTGAACGAGCAGTACTTC. Protein product: CASLRPGQVNEQYF. The J gene is TRBJ2-7, the V gene TRBV6-5; 8 nucleotides match TRBD1. The V gene end was trimmed by 8 bases and the J gene end by 5 bases; junction bases not matched to a gene: 11. This CDR3 has 14 residues. CDR1 is MNHEY, CDR2 SVGAGI, per germline.

This clonotype was counted ten times or more. The rearrangement links TRBV27 to TRBJ1-5; D is possibly TRBD1 (6 bases). Germline V gene lookup returns CDR1 MNHEY and CDR2 SMNVEV (reference sequence). There are 14 residues in the CDR3. The V gene lost 6 bases and the J gene lost 4 bases, with 13 bases spanning the gap. The CDR3 spells CASRGRGRNQPQHF. The CDR3 nucleotides read TGTGCCAGCAGGGGCAGGGGTAGGAATCAGCCCCAGCATTTT.

J is TRBJ2-2 and V is TRBV3-1; 8 positions match TRBD1. Looked up from germline, CDR1 is LGHDT and CDR2 is YNNKEL (reference sequence). There are 15 residues in the CDR3. V lost 1 base and J lost 5; bases outside the gene matches: 3. CDR3 coding DNA: TGTGCCAGCAGCCAAGGCAGGGGGCGAACCGGGGAGCTGTTTTTT. This gives the protein CASSQGRGRTGELFF.

The sample holds many counts of this clonotype. CDR3 bases: TGTGCCAGCAGCGTAGGGCAGAGTGTGGCCCAGTACTTC. It specifies CASSVGQSVAQYF. The chain uses TRBV6-5 and TRBJ2-5; no reliable D call. The ends were cut back, 6 bases at V and 9 bases at J, with 17 bases in the middle. Germline loops: CDR1 MNHEY, CDR2 SVGAGI. The CDR3 runs to 13 residues.

Note on this clonotype: A read error may be the cause here, since a much bigger clone is one base away. The chain couples TRBV28 to TRBJ1-2; D gene ambiguous. This CDR3 region has 14 residues. Germline V gives CDR1 MDHEN, CDR2 SYDVKM. This chain's CDR3 is CASSSGSTNYGYSF. CDR3 DNA: TGTGCCAGCAGTTCCGGCAGTACTAACTATGGCTACAGCTTC.

This clonotype occurred a few times. The rearrangement links TRBV29-1 to TRBJ2-3, with D possibly TRBD1 on 6 matching bases. V was trimmed by 4 bases and J by 4 bases, leaving 9 bases between them. This CDR3 spans 12 amino acids. From germline, CDR1 is SQVTM and CDR2 ANQGSEA. This CDR3 reads CSVGGGADTQYF. The CDR3 nucleotides are TGCAGCGTTGGAGGGGGAGCAGATACGCAGTATTTT.

This clonotype has a count of ten or more. V is TRBV4-3 and J is TRBJ1-5; D ambiguous. The V end lost 1 base, the J end lost 7 bases, and 8 bases lay between the germline ends. The CDR3 runs 13 residues. Germline V gene lookup returns CDR1 LGHNA and CDR2 YSLEER. Here the CDR3 reads CASSQGLDQPQHF. The CDR3 bases are TGCGCCAGCAGCCAAGGTTTAGACCAGCCCCAGCATTTT.

The chain couples TRBV4-1 to TRBJ1-1; no reliable D call. In germline, CDR1 is MGHRA, CDR2 YSYEKL. This CDR3 is built from 12 residues. V was shortened by 4 bases and J by 3 bases, with 6 bases between the two germline ends. The CDR3 DNA is TGCGCCAGCAGCCCGGCCTACACTGAAGCTTTCTTT. Translating gives CASSPAYTEAFF.

This clonotype was counted only a few times. The rearrangement links TRBV5-1 to TRBJ2-3, with 11 nucleotides matching TRBD2. CDR1 SGHRS and CDR2 YFSETQ come from the germline V gene. The CDR3 length is 16 residues. J lost 2 bases, V lost 0 bases, and 2 bases had no gene match. CDR3 in amino acids: CASSLGLAGNTDTQYF. The DNA of the CDR3 is TGCGCCAGCAGCTTGGGACTAGCGGGGAACACAGATACGCAGTATTTT.

The genes are TRBV10-3 and TRBJ2-5, with 11 bases matching TRBD1. There are 15 residues in the CDR3. Germline-derived CDR1 and CDR2 are ENHRY and SYGVKD. Trimming removed 6 bases from V and 4 bases from J; junction bases left unmatched: 7. This CDR3 is CAIRRTGGSGETQYF. The CDR3, as DNA: TGTGCCATCAGGCGGACAGGGGGCAGTGGAGAGACCCAGTACTTC.